Presented here are 26 T cell receptor beta chains from one specimen sequenced in a study of T cells in Graves' hyperthyroidism and ophthalmopathy. Researchers took RNA transcripts and amplified the TCR beta CDR3 regions from them. The study used the HTBI primer set for a first-round RT-PCR of the TCR CDR3. TCRdb fed the multiplex PCR reads into MiXCR, producing one record per CDR3 protein. The repertoire holds roughly 380,000 distinct CDR3 sequences, with about 13% as singletons. The specimen sequenced was blood. Every receptor here comes from a man in his thirties or forties with Graves' hyperthyroidism that later progressed to Graves' ophthalmopathy.

This clonotype was recorded at least ten times. J is TRBJ1-2 and V is TRBV20-1; D unclear. Germline loops: CDR1 DFQATT, CDR2 SNEGSKA (reference sequence). The CDR3 is 11 amino acids. V lost 1 base, J lost 5 bases, and 5 bases lay in between. The CDR3 here is CSARAPYGYTF. In nucleotides, the CDR3 is TGCAGTGCTAGAGCTCCATATGGCTACACCTTC.

Points on this clonotype: This clone may be a read error of a much larger clone one base away. The chain recombines TRBV3-1 with TRBJ1-6; 7 bases are shared with TRBD1. This CDR3 spans 16 amino acids. Germline assignment: CDR1 LGHDT and CDR2 YNNKEL (reference sequence). The CDR3 sequence: CTSSPDREPYNSPLHF. The CDR3 nucleotides are TGTACCAGCAGCCCAGACAGGGAGCCCTATAATTCACCCCTCCACTTT.

In this sample, this clonotype turned up a few times. The V and J genes are TRBV6-6 and TRBJ1-2; 9 positions match TRBD1. The CDR3 totals 13 residues. In germline, CDR1 is MNHNY, CDR2 SVGAGI (reference sequence). The V and J ends lost 2 bases and 8 bases, in that order; junction bases with no gene match: 3. The CDR3: CASSYRTGEGYTF. The CDR3 DNA reads as TGTGCCAGCAGTTACCGGACAGGGGAGGGCTACACCTTC.

The gene calls are TRBV9 and TRBJ2-1; TRBD2 agrees at 14 bases. The CDR3 sequence is 16 residues long. Germline-derived CDR1 and CDR2 are SGDLS and YYNGEE. Trimming took 4 bases from V and 9 from J; bases not matched to a gene: 9. The CDR3 sequence is CASSPGLAGGVGEQFF. In DNA, the CDR3 is TGTGCCAGCAGCCCTGGACTAGCGGGGGGTGTGGGTGAGCAGTTCTTC. The full variable domain, in which reference TRBV9 and TRBJ2-1 provide the parts outside the CDR3, is DSGVTQTPKHLITATGQRVTLRCSPRSGDLSVYWYQQSLDQGLQFLIQYYNGEERAKGNILERFSAQQFPDLHSELNLSSLELGDSALYFCASSPGLAGGVGEQFFGPGTRLTVL.

Many counts were recorded for this clonotype. This chain connects TRBV7-9 to TRBJ2-7; D gene uncertain. The V gene lost 6 bases and the J gene lost 2 bases, with 11 bases spanning the gap. This CDR3 is 13 amino acids long. The germline gives CDR1 SEHNR, CDR2 FQNEAQ (reference sequence). CDR3 in DNA: TGTGCCAGCAGTACAGAGCAAACCTACGAGCAGTACTTC. Translated, it gives CASSTEQTYEQYF.

The V call is TRBV15, the J call TRBJ1-2; D is unclear. The CDR3 loop spans 13 amino acids. Looked up from germline, CDR1 is LNHNV and CDR2 is YYDKDF (reference sequence). Trimming pared 0 bases from V and 7 bases from J, leaving 9 bases between. DNA for the CDR3: TGTGCCACCAGCAGAGATCGGGGTTCTGGCTACACCTTC. Its protein product is CATSRDRGSGYTF.

The chain recombines TRBV6-1 with TRBJ2-7; D gene unclear. V dropped 8 bases and J dropped 4 bases, with 12 bases sitting between them. The CDR3 loop spans 12 amino acids. In germline, CDR1 is MNHNS, CDR2 SASEGT. In DNA form, the CDR3 reads TGTGCCAGCGGGCTAAACGAGTACGAGCAGTACTTC. Translation: CASGLNEYEQYF.

This clonotype was seen more than once but under ten times. The chain joins TRBV9 to TRBJ2-3; D gene uncertain. Germline CDR1 is SGDLS and CDR2 is YYNGEE. With 0 bases removed from V and 5 bases from J, the gap between germline ends came to 4 bases. This CDR3 contains 12 residues. Here the CDR3 reads CASSVAQDTQYF. In DNA, the CDR3 is TGTGCCAGCAGCGTAGCTCAAGATACGCAGTATTTT.

This clonotype was detected a few times. The J gene is TRBJ2-5, the V gene TRBV4-2; D is unresolved. The V end lost 5 bases, the J end lost 2 bases, and 9 bases lay between the germline ends. The CDR3 has 13 residues. Germline lookup yields CDR1 LGHNA and CDR2 YNFKEQ. The CDR3 region is CASSLIGQETQYF. The CDR3, as DNA: TGTGCCAGCAGCTTAATCGGGCAAGAGACCCAGTACTTC.

This clonotype came up many times. This CDR3 is CSARGGPNEKLFF. The CDR3 DNA follows: TGCAGTGCTAGGGGCGGACCTAATGAAAAACTGTTTTTT. This rearrangement joins TRBV20-1 to TRBJ1-4, with no clear D. V dropped 3 bases and J dropped 3 bases, with 8 bases sitting between them. The germline V gene encodes CDR1 DFQATT and CDR2 SNEGSKA (reference sequence). The CDR3 totals 13 residues.

This clonotype was detected many times. The chain recombines TRBV20-1 with TRBJ2-5; 9 bases line up with TRBD2. Germline V CDR1 and CDR2: DFQATT, SNEGSKA (reference sequence). Trimming removed 1 base from V and 5 bases from J; junction bases left unmatched: 8. This CDR3 has 15 residues. The CDR3 protein is CSARVAGAPRETQYF. In DNA, the CDR3 is TGCAGTGCTAGAGTAGCGGGGGCCCCGAGGGAGACCCAGTACTTC.

This clonotype came up once. This chain links TRBV12-3 or TRBV12-4 with TRBJ1-2; 7 nucleotides align to TRBD1. The CDR3 is 15 amino acids. V dropped 5 bases and J dropped 4; count of bases not matched to a gene: 10. CDR3 protein: CASSHQTGKGYGYTF. CDR3 nucleotide sequence: TGTGCCAGCAGTCACCAGACAGGGAAAGGCTATGGCTACACCTTC.

This clonotype was seen more than once but under ten times. The gene calls are TRBV7-9 and TRBJ1-2, with a possible D match to TRBD1 (6 bases). The CDR3 consists of 16 residues. Trimming removed 4 bases from V and 5 bases from J, with 20 bases in between. Germline loops: CDR1 SEHNR, CDR2 FQNEAQ (reference sequence). The CDR3 is CASSSLTGPEGYGYTF. The CDR3 DNA reads TGTGCCAGCAGCTCCTTGACAGGTCCAGAGGGTTATGGCTACACCTTC.

This clonotype occurred once. Given a much more abundant clone one base away, this may be a read error. V and J are TRBV6-1 and TRBJ1-4; D gene unclear. This CDR3 contains 12 residues. Germline V gene data show CDR1 as MNHNS and CDR2 as SASEGT. CDR3 nucleotides: TGTGCCAGCCGGGGTTCTAATGGAAAACTGTTTTTT. Encoded protein: CASRGSNGKLFF.

The V and J genes are TRBV7-6 and TRBJ2-3; 8 bases are a match to TRBD2. V trimming: 1 base; J trimming: 6 bases; junction bases outside the gene matches: 6. Looked up from germline, CDR1 is SGHVS and CDR2 is FNYEAQ. The CDR3 has 15 residues. The CDR3 region is CASSLEGTRSDTQYF. The CDR3 nucleotides are TGTGCCAGCAGCTTAGAGGGGACTAGGTCTGATACGCAGTATTTT. The full variable domain, completed using reference TRBV7-6 and TRBJ2-3, is GAGVSQSPRYKVTKRGQDVALRCDPISGHVSLYWYRQALGQGPEFLTYFNYEAQQDKSGLPNDRFSAERPEGSISTLTIQRTEQRDSAMYRCASSLEGTRSDTQYFGPGTRLTVL.

This sequence joins TRBV30 and TRBJ1-2, with D maybe TRBD1 (6 bases). V was trimmed by 0 bases and J by 8 bases, leaving 13 bases between them. CDR1 and CDR2 from the germline V gene are GTSNPN and SVGIG (reference sequence). This CDR3 has 13 amino acids. This CDR3 reads CAWSVSGGRGYTF. The CDR3, as DNA: TGTGCCTGGAGTGTATCGGGGGGGCGCGGCTACACCTTC.

This chain joins TRBV7-3 and TRBJ2-6; no clear D gene. Germline CDR1 and CDR2: SGHTA and FQGTGA. The CDR3 consists of 16 residues. V dropped 3 bases and J dropped 1 base, with 10 bases sitting between them. The CDR3 coding sequence is TGTGCCAGCAGCTTCAATTTGGGGTCTGGGGCCAACGTCCTGACTTTC. Protein: CASSFNLGSGANVLTF.

This clonotype was counted only a few times. The chain uses TRBV29-1 and TRBJ2-2; 7 bases are a match to TRBD1. Per germline, CDR1 SQVTM and CDR2 ANQGSEA. V shed 1 base, J shed 4 bases, and the junction held 6 bases outside the gene matches. There are 15 residues in the CDR3. DNA of the CDR3: TGCAGCGTTGAAGGAGTAGGGGGCAGCACCGGGGAGCTGTTTTTT. Translated: CSVEGVGGSTGELFF.

This clonotype was seen ten or more times. The chain has TRBV5-1 and TRBJ2-7, with D perhaps TRBD2 (6 bases). Trimming pared 0 bases from V and 2 bases from J, leaving 9 bases between. The CDR3 has 14 amino acids. Looked up from germline, CDR1 is SGHRS and CDR2 is YFSETQ. Written as DNA, the CDR3 is TGCGCCAGCAGCTTGGTTGGAGGGACCTACGAGCAGTACTTC. Amino acids: CASSLVGGTYEQYF.

About this clonotype: Given the absence of the conserved phenylalanine or tryptophan at the CDR3 end, a read error is likely. This sequence joins TRBV3-1 and TRBJ2-1; D remains ambiguous. The V end was cut by 0 bases, the J end by 1 base, with 7 bases between. Germline lookup yields CDR1 LGHDT and CDR2 YNNKEL (reference sequence). The CDR3 runs to 15 residues. As DNA, the CDR3 is TGTGCCAGCAGCCAAGATCTCCCATCCTACAATGAGCAGTTCCTC. Amino acid sequence: CASSQDLPSYNEQFL.

A note on this clonotype: Lacking the conserved final phenylalanine or tryptophan, this CDR3 likely reflects a read error. J is TRBJ1-2 and V is TRBV30; no clear D gene. The CDR3 spans 14 residues. The germline CDR1 and CDR2 sequences are GTSNPN and SVGIG (reference sequence). The germline V and J ends were trimmed by 1 base and 8 bases, with 17 bases remaining between them. The CDR3 sequence: CAWSEGNPPGGYTL. The CDR3 DNA follows: TGTGCCTGGAGTGAGGGAAACCCTCCAGGAGGCTACACCCTC.

In this sample, this clonotype turned up many times. The CDR3 bases are TGTGCCAGCGGACCTCACGGCAGGCCTCCCTATGGCTACACCTTC. Its protein is CASGPHGRPPYGYTF. This sequence joins TRBV6-1 and TRBJ1-2, with D unclear. The length of the CDR3 is 15 residues. Between the trimmed V and J ends, which lost 8 bases and 4 bases, there was a span of 20 bases. From germline, CDR1 is MNHNS and CDR2 SASEGT.

The J gene is TRBJ2-3, the V gene TRBV24-1; the D gene is possibly TRBD2 (6 bases). The CDR3 totals 12 residues. Germline-derived CDR1 and CDR2 are KGHDR and SFDVKD. V was trimmed by 9 bases and J by 5 bases, leaving 11 bases between them. DNA of the CDR3: TGTGCCACCGGGGGGTACGGAGATACGCAGTATTTT. Residues: CATGGYGDTQYF.

This clonotype was counted at least ten times. V and J are TRBV7-2 and TRBJ2-7; 16 bases fit TRBD2. The V gene end was trimmed by 5 bases and the J gene end by 0 bases; junction bases not matched to a gene: 4. Germline loops: CDR1 SGHTA, CDR2 FQGNSA. The CDR3 sequence is 17 residues long. CDR3 loop: CASSQGLAGGFSYEQYF. CDR3 nucleotide sequence: TGTGCCAGCAGCCAGGGACTAGCGGGGGGGTTCTCCTACGAGCAGTACTTC.

J is TRBJ2-6 and V is TRBV19; D is perhaps TRBD1 (5 bases). V was clipped by 6 bases and J by 2 bases, with 8 bases between them. Per the germline V gene, CDR1 is LNHDA and CDR2 is SQIVND (reference sequence). The CDR3 is 14 amino acids. In nucleotides, the CDR3 is TGTGCCAGTAGGGAAGGGGCTGGGGCCAACGTCCTGACTTTC. Encoded protein: CASREGAGANVLTF.

This clonotype was counted at least ten times. The chain uses TRBV28 and TRBJ2-3; a weak D match, TRBD2 (5 bases). This CDR3 contains 16 residues. Per germline, CDR1 MDHEN and CDR2 SYDVKM. V was shortened by 3 bases and J by 2 bases, with 15 bases between the two germline ends. The CDR3 DNA is TGTGCCAGCAGTTTCCCTCTGCGGGCTTCCACAGATACGCAGTATTTT. Translation gives CASSFPLRASTDTQYF.